The 18 T cell receptor beta chains given below trace back to one sample, sequenced in a study of neurological immune-mediated disorders (dated by TCRdb to between 2019 and 2020). The method behind the library was 5' RACE. Data came from an Illumina HiSeq 2500. TCRdb reprocessed the public reads (quality trimming at Q25 with fastp, clone calling with MiXCR) and kept in-frame beta chains. Every CDR3 protein is listed once, alongside the most common genes and DNA of its rows. In all, the sample holds approximately 70,000 distinct CDR3 sequences, and 3.5% to 5% of those were seen once. 1% to 1.5% of the sample is taken by the ten largest. Sequenced input: PBMCs. The source is a man aged 25 to 45 with multiple sclerosis.

This clonotype was seen repeatedly, ten times or more. The J gene is TRBJ2-1, the V gene TRBV5-1; 9 positions agree with TRBD2. Germline CDR1 SGHRS, CDR2 YFSETQ. CDR3 length: 15 residues. V shed 1 base and J 5 bases; nucleotides not matched to a gene: 4. CDR3 coding DNA: TGCGCCAGCAGCTTGCGGCTAGCGGGGAACAATGAGCAGTTCTTC. Translation gives CASSLRLAGNNEQFF.

There are many counts of this clonotype. The V call is TRBV5-1, the J call TRBJ2-7, with 9 bases that match TRBD1. Germline V CDR1 and CDR2: SGHRS, YFSETQ. J lost 4 bases, V lost 0 bases, and 11 bases had no gene match. This CDR3 is 17 amino acids long. The chain's CDR3 is CASSLASLGQGSYEQYF. The CDR3 DNA follows: TGCGCCAGCAGCTTGGCCTCTCTGGGACAGGGTTCATACGAGCAGTACTTC.

This clonotype was found many times. The chain combines TRBV27 with TRBJ1-4; 7 positions agree with TRBD1. This CDR3 spans 16 amino acids. Losses at the gene ends were 6 bases for V and 7 bases for J; bases not matched to a gene: 14. Germline V gene data show CDR1 as MNHEY and CDR2 as SMNVEV (reference sequence). Written as DNA, the CDR3 is TGTGCCAGCAGCCGACAGGGTTGGGTCCAAGGTGAAAAACTGTTTTTT. It codes for CASSRQGWVQGEKLFF.

This clonotype has at least ten counts. The J gene is TRBJ1-6, the V gene TRBV2; no clear D gene. The CDR3 covers 14 residues. V lost 5 bases and J 7 bases, leaving 12 bases between the germline ends. Germline V gene sequence: CDR1 SNHLY, CDR2 FYNNEI. CDR3 nucleotide sequence: TGTGCCAGCAGTTATGGTGGAACGAATTCACCCCTCCACTTT. Amino acids: CASSYGGTNSPLHF.

This clonotype appeared many times. The chain couples TRBV20-1 to TRBJ2-7; TRBD2 matches at 8 bases. CDR1 and CDR2 from the germline V gene are DFQATT and SNEGSKA (reference sequence). The junction had 8 bases not matched to a gene; V was cut back by 3 bases and J by 7 bases. This CDR3 is built from 13 residues. The chain's CDR3 is CSASDFGGVEQYF. In DNA form, the CDR3 reads TGCAGTGCTAGCGACTTCGGGGGGGTTGAGCAGTACTTC.

This clonotype turned up a few times. Given a much more abundant clone one base away, this may be a read error. The chain uses TRBV5-1 and TRBJ2-1; D gene unclear. The germline V and J ends were trimmed by 6 bases and 9 bases, with 10 bases remaining between them. CDR3 size: 11 residues. Germline loops: CDR1 SGHRS, CDR2 YFSETQ. The DNA for the CDR3 is TGCGCCAGCATAATAGGAAGTGAGCAGTTCTTC. Protein sequence: CASIIGSEQFF. Filled out from reference TRBV5-1 and TRBJ2-1, the complete variable domain reads KAGVTQTPRYLIKTRGQQVTLSCSPISGHRSVSWYQQTPGQGLQFLFEYFSETQRNKGNFPGRFSGRQFSNSRSEMNVSTLELGDSALYLCASIIGSEQFFGPGTRLTVL.

There are many counts of this clonotype. The chain joins TRBV20-1 to TRBJ2-3, with 8 bases identical to TRBD2. V shed 1 base and J 4 bases; nucleotides not matched to a gene: 7. Germline V lookup: CDR1 DFQATT, CDR2 SNEGSKA (reference sequence). There are 15 residues in the CDR3. CDR3 nucleotides: TGCAGTGCTAGAGCCCCAGCGGGGGATTCAGATACGCAGTATTTT. Amino acid sequence: CSARAPAGDSDTQYF.

This clonotype was seen many times. The chain uses TRBV12-3 or TRBV12-4 and TRBJ2-3, with D hard to call. Trimming took off 3 bases at V and 3 bases at J, with 4 bases between the two ends. The length of the CDR3 is 12 residues. The DNA for the CDR3 is TGTGCCAGCAGTTTGGTGACAGATACGCAGTATTTT. Translated, it gives CASSLVTDTQYF.

This clonotype was counted at least ten times. The rearrangement links TRBV7-9 to TRBJ1-6; D possibly corresponds to TRBD1 (6 bases). Germline CDR1 SEHNR, CDR2 FQNEAQ (reference sequence). CDR3 length: 15 residues. V was clipped by 4 bases and J by 9 bases, with 16 bases between them. In nucleotides, the CDR3 is TGTGCCAGCAGCTCTACAACAGGGCCGGTTTCACCCCTCCACTTT. It is translated as CASSSTTGPVSPLHF.

In this sample, this clonotype turned up many times. The chain is built from TRBV5-1 and TRBJ2-1; 12 bases match TRBD2. The germline V gene encodes CDR1 SGHRS and CDR2 YFSETQ. After removal of 1 base from V and 6 bases from J, the junction contained 14 bases not matched to a gene. The CDR3 is 19 residues long. Here the CDR3 reads CASSLHPGASGGAFNEQFF. The CDR3 DNA sequence: TGCGCCAGCAGCTTGCATCCGGGGGCTAGCGGGGGGGCTTTCAATGAGCAGTTCTTC.

This clonotype was found many times. The J gene is TRBJ1-5, the V gene TRBV15; 7 bases fit TRBD1. CDR1 is LNHNV, CDR2 YYDKDF, per germline (reference sequence). Unmatched junction bases numbered 6, after V lost 11 bases and J lost 2 bases. The CDR3 has 13 residues. In DNA, the CDR3 is TGTGCCTCTCGACAGGGAGGCAATCAGCCCCAGCATTTT. It yields the protein CASRQGGNQPQHF.

With regard to this clonotype: The germline gene is not matched at one end of the junction; a read error may be the cause. The V and J genes are TRBV13 and TRBJ1-5; D unclear. Germline CDR1 PRHDT, CDR2 FYEKMQ (reference sequence). The CDR3 is made up of 12 amino acids. The DNA for the CDR3 is TGTGCCAGCAGCTTAGTAGGCCAGCCCCAGAATTTT. Its protein product is CASSLVGQPQNF.

Details on this clonotype: The conserved closing phenylalanine or tryptophan is absent in this CDR3, likely reflecting a read error. This sequence joins TRBV5-1 and TRBJ2-7, with 11 bases lining up with TRBD2. Germline assignment: CDR1 SGHRS and CDR2 YFSETQ. Losses at the gene ends were 0 bases for V and 2 bases for J; bases not matched to a gene: 1. There are 15 residues in the CDR3. The CDR3: CASSLGLAGPYEQYN. CDR3 DNA: TGCGCCAGCAGCTTGGGACTAGCGGGGCCCTACGAGCAGTACAAC.

This clonotype was counted ten times or more. The chain employs TRBV5-1 and TRBJ1-2; tentatively, D is TRBD1 (6 bases). Trimming shortened V by 4 bases and J by 3 bases, and 13 bases separated the two germline ends. Germline V gene sequence: CDR1 SGHRS, CDR2 YFSETQ. The CDR3 totals 14 residues. The DNA of the CDR3 is TGCGCCAGCAGCAGAGGACAGAGAGACTATGGCTACACCTTC. It encodes CASSRGQRDYGYTF.

This clonotype is medium-sized in the sample. This chain uses TRBV4-1 with TRBJ1-3; 8 bases match TRBD1. Germline CDR1 and CDR2: MGHRA and YSYEKL. This CDR3 region has 15 residues. Trimming at V came to 0 bases and at J to 6 bases, leaving 4 bases not matched to a gene. The CDR3 loop reads CASSQETGVTNTIYF. Written as DNA, the CDR3 is TGCGCCAGCAGCCAAGAGACAGGGGTGACAAACACCATATATTTT.

This clonotype showed up many times. V gene TRBV5-6 combines with J gene TRBJ2-7; D possibly corresponds to TRBD1 (6 bases). This CDR3 spans 16 amino acids. Germline lookup yields CDR1 SGHDT and CDR2 YYEEEE. Trimming took 2 bases from V and 1 from J, leaving 16 bases between them. The CDR3 loop is CASSFRRGSISYEQYF. As DNA, the CDR3 is TGTGCCAGCAGCTTTCGCAGGGGCAGTATATCCTACGAGCAGTACTTC.

Ten or more counts support this clonotype. The CDR3 DNA reads TGCAGCGTCCCGGGGAGTGACTACACCTTC. Translating gives CSVPGSDYTF. The chain combines TRBV29-1 with TRBJ1-2; D is uncertain. Germline V CDR1 and CDR2: SQVTM, ANQGSEA. The CDR3 totals 10 residues. V lost 6 bases to trimming and J lost 10 bases, with 12 bases between them.

This clonotype was counted at least ten times. The chain links TRBV5-1 to TRBJ1-1; 7 bases align to TRBD1. The germline gives CDR1 SGHRS, CDR2 YFSETQ. The V segment lost 3 bases and the J segment 0 bases; nucleotides outside the gene matches: 2. The CDR3 is 14 amino acids. This CDR3 reads CASSWTGMNTEAFF. DNA of the CDR3: TGCGCCAGCAGCTGGACAGGTATGAACACTGAAGCTTTCTTT.